Described below is a single TCR beta chain sequence and its context. What it binds is unknown. The germline gives CDR1 LNHDA, CDR2 SQIVND (reference sequence). The CDR3 sequence is 12 residues long. V lost 9 bases and J lost 4; bases outside the gene matches: 5. Per sample, roughly 0.5 micrograms of biopsy DNA were TCRB immunosequenced. Some clones are missing from TCRdb's copy, which holds only in-frame ones; the method was immunoSEQ multiplex PCR. The data contain roughly 2,400 clones, less than 95% of them singletons. The source of the sample is a study of T cell repertoires in ileal Crohn's disease. About the research overall: About 37% were active smokers at surgery; median disease duration was almost 8 years. Operated complications were stricturing disease (roughly 61%) and penetrating disease (roughly 39%). Whole-study results and caveats: Active smokers at surgery had more clonal expansions than non-smokers.

The sequence came from an adult with Crohn's disease. The J gene is TRBJ1-2, the V gene TRBV19; 7 nucleotides match TRBD1. Sequenced input: ileal tissue. Here the CDR3 reads CASQGEVYGYTF. The CDR3 nucleotides read TGTGCCAGCCAGGGGGAGGTCTATGGCTACACCTTC.